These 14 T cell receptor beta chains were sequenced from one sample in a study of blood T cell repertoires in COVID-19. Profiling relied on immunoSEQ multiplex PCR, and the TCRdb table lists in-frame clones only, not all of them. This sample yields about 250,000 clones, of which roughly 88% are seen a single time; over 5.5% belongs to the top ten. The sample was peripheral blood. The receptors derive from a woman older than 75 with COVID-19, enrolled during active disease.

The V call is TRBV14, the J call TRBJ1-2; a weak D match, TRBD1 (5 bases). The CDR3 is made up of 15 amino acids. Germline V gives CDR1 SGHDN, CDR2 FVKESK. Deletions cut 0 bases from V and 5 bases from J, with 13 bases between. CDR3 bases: TGTGCCAGCAGCCAAGATGTGGGACGGGGGTATGGCTACACCTTC. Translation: CASSQDVGRGYGYTF. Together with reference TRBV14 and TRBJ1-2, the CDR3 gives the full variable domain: EAGVTQFPSHSVIEKGQTVTLRCDPISGHDNLYWYRRVMGKEIKFLLHFVKESKQDESGMPNNRFLAERTGGTYSTLKVQPAELEDSGVYFCASSQDVGRGYGYTFGSGTRLTVV.

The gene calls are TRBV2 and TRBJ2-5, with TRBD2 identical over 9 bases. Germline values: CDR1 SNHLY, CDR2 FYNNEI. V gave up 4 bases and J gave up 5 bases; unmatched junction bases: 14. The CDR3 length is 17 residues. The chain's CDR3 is CASSGYSGGLRGETQYF. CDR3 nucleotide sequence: TGTGCCAGCAGTGGTTATAGCGGGGGCCTCCGAGGGGAGACCCAGTACTTC.

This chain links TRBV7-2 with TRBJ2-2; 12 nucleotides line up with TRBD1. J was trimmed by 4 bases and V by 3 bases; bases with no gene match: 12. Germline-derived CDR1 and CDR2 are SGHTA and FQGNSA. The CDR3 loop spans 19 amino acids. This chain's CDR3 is CASSFPVRDRGPSTGELFF. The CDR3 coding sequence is TGTGCCAGCAGCTTTCCCGTACGGGACAGGGGGCCAAGCACCGGGGAGCTGTTTTTT. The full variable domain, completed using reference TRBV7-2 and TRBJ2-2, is GAGVSQSPSNKVTEKGKDVELRCDPISGHTALYWYRQSLGQGLEFLIYFQGNSAPDKSGLPSDRFSAERTGGSVSTLTIQRTQQEDSAVYLCASSFPVRDRGPSTGELFFGEGSRLTVL.

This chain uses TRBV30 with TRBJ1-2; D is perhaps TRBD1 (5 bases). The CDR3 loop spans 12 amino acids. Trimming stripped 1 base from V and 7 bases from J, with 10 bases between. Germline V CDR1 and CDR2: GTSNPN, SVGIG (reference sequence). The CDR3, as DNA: TGTGCCTGGAGTGGGACATTGATTGGCTACACCTTC. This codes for CAWSGTLIGYTF.

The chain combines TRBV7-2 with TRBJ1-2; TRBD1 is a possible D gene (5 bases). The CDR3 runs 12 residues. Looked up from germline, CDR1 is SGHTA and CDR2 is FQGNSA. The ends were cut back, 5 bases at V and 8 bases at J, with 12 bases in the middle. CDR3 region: CASSPGGIGYTF. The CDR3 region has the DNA TGTGCCAGCAGCCCCGGGGGGATAGGCTACACCTTC.

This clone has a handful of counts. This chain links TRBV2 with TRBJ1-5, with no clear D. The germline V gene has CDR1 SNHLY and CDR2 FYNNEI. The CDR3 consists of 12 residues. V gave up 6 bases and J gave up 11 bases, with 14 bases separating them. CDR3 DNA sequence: TGTGCCAGCAGAGGCCAGCCCAGGACCCAGCATTTT. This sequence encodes CASRGQPRTQHF.

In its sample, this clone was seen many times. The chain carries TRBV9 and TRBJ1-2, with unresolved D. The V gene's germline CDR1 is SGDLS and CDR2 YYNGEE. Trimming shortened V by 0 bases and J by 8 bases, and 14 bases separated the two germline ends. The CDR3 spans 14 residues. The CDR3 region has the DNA TGTGCCAGCAGCGTAGGGACTAACCTTGGCGGCTACACCTTC. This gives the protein CASSVGTNLGGYTF.

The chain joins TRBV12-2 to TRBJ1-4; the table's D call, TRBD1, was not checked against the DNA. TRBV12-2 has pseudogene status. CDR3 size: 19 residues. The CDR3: CASRPLGGPKGRINEKLFF. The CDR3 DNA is TGTGCAAGTCGTCCTCTAGGGGGCCCCAAGGGACGGATTAATGAAAAACTGTTTTTT.

The CDR3 loop is CASSESQGARQYV. DNA for the CDR3: TGCGCCAGCAGTGAGTCACAGGGGGCTCGGCAGTACGTC. The genes are TRBV10-1 and TRBJ2-7; TRBD1 matches 9 bases. V dropped 0 bases and J dropped 9; count of bases not matched to a gene: 3. This CDR3 region has 13 residues. Germline V CDR1 and CDR2: WNHNN, SYGVQD (reference sequence).

The CDR3 is CAISDGLAGAYEQYF. As DNA, the CDR3 is TGTGCCATCAGTGATGGGCTAGCGGGGGCGTACGAGCAGTACTTC. The chain uses TRBV10-3 and TRBJ2-7, with TRBD2 matching 10 bases. CDR3 length: 15 amino acids. The V gene's germline CDR1 is ENHRY and CDR2 SYGVKD. V shed 3 bases, J shed 4 bases, and the junction held 6 bases outside the gene matches.

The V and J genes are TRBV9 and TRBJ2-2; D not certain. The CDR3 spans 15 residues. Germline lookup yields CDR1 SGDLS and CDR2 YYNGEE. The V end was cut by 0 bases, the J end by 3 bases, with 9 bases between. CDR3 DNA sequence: TGTGCCAGCAGCGTAGCGGGTCGCGACACCGGGGAGCTGTTTTTT. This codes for CASSVAGRDTGELFF.

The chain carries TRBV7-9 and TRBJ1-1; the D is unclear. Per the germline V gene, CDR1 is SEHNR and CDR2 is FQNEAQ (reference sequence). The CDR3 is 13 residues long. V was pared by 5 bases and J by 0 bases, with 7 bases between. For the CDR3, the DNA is TGTGCCAGCAGCCCAATCATGAACACTGAAGCTTTCTTT. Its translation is CASSPIMNTEAFF.

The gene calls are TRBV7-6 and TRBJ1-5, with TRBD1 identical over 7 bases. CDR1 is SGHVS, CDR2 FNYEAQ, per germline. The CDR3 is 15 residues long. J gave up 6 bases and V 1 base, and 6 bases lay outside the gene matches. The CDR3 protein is CASSLGQGGIQPQHF. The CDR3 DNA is TGTGCCAGCAGCTTAGGACAGGGTGGTATTCAGCCCCAGCATTTT. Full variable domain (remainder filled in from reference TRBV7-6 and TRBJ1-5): GAGVSQSPRYKVTKRGQDVALRCDPISGHVSLYWYRQALGQGPEFLTYFNYEAQQDKSGLPNDRFSAERPEGSISTLTIQRTEQRDSAMYRCASSLGQGGIQPQHFGDGTRLSIL.

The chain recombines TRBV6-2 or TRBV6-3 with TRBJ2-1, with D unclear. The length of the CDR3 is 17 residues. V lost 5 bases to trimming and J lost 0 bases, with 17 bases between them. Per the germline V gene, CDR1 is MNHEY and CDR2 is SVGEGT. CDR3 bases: TGTGCCAGCAGTACCTACCCTACAGTCCGCTCCTACAATGAGCAGTTCTTC. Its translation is CASSTYPTVRSYNEQFF.